The source of this T cell receptor (beta chain) is a study of OX40 agonist ivuxolimab in advanced cancers. The CDR3 runs to 14 residues. Germline V gene data show CDR1 as SQVTM and CDR2 as ANQGSEA. With 7 bases removed from V and 2 bases from J, the gap between germline ends came to 16 bases. Profiled with immunoSEQ multiplex PCR; TCRdb holds only in-frame clones, not every one. Of 45,000 or so clones in the sample, around four fifths are singletons; the top ten hold about 2.1%. The J gene is TRBJ2-3, the V gene TRBV29-1; D might be TRBD2 (6 bases). This TCR was sampled from an adult with an advanced solid tumor such as melanoma, head and neck, liver or kidney cancer. This material consisted of CD4+ or CD8+ T cells sorted from blood, taken in a trial of the OX40 agonist ivuxolimab. CDR3 nucleotides: TGCAGCGCCCATGGCCTAGCGAACACAGATACGCAGTATTTT. As protein: CSAHGLANTDTQYF.